This paragraph reports one T cell receptor (beta chain). Its antigen is still unknown. This sample is part of a study of cytomegalovirus exposure and HLA in healthy donors. Study-wide background: Roughly 77 million unique TCRs from HLA-typed donors made up an early data release. Study results and limitations: Cytomegalovirus status, reportedly, was diagnosed with high specificity and sensitivity by the classifier. Indistinguishable V segments such as TRBV6-2 and TRBV6-3 were excluded. TCR beta sequences numbering 15,000 to 20,000 were associated with HLA alleles at 0.05 false discovery rate in a later analysis.

The primer mix had 60 Vbeta and 13 Jbeta primers. Assay: immunoSEQ multiplex PCR; the TCRdb copy retains only in-frame clones and omits some. The profile shows 90,000 to 130,000 clones, approximately 58% of them singletons. CDR3 length: 17 residues. The V and J ends lost 4 bases and 0 bases respectively, with 16 bases between them. CDR1 LGHNA and CDR2 YNFKEQ come from the germline V gene. The sequence was collected from a woman aged 25 to 39 in good health and CMV-seronegative. The chain employs TRBV4-2 and TRBJ2-4; D is perhaps TRBD2 (6 bases). The sample comprised PBMCs. CDR3 coding DNA: TGTGCCAGCAGCCCCGCCTTGGGACTTCTAGCCAAAAACATTCAGTACTTC. Residues: CASSPALGLLAKNIQYF.